The source of this T cell receptor (beta chain) is a study of T-cell reconstitution after alpha-beta-depleted transplantation in children (dated by TCRdb to the mid-2010s). General notes on the study: Using TCR repertoire profiling, the study followed T-cell immune reconstitution in a quantitative way in children after TCRalphabeta/CD19-depleted allogeneic hematopoietic cell transplantation.

The method was PCR. For sequencing, an Illumina HiSeq 2500 was employed. Molecular barcoding was employed in the preparation of TCR libraries, with unique molecular identifiers being used to normalize TCRbeta repertoire quantification. TCRdb reprocessing: public reads trimmed at Q25 with fastp, clones called with MiXCR, in-frame beta chains kept. Under each unique CDR3 protein, matching rows form one entry showing the most common genes and DNA. This sample lists almost 600,000 distinct CDR3 sequences; 25% to 30% were detected once. The leading ten clones occupy less than 40% of the sample. Here is what the overall study found, with its caveats: In some patients, the high TCRbeta diversity seen at day 60 was put down to recipient T cells and intrathymic progenitors that had survived conditioning. Apparently early alphabetaT-cell count recovery about two months after transplant reportedly relied on only several hundred rapidly expanded clones derived from non-depleted graft cells. The frequencies of hyperexpanded clones fell over the following months, and after one year, T-cell counts and TCRbeta diversity were mostly attributed to newly produced T cells.

With regard to this clonotype: What this receptor recognizes is not known. No much larger clonotype is one base removed from it; base qualities were not supplied.

The intended sense of this specimen's treatment or condition label: allogeneic hematopoietic cell transplantation with graft depleted of TCRalphabeta T cells and CD19 B cells. The transplant recipients were children given TCRalphabeta/CD19-depleted allogeneic hematopoietic cell grafts. Sequencing used PBMCs, obtained before TCRalphabeta/CD19-depleted stem cell transplant. The sequence came from a boy under three years old with Wiskott-Aldrich syndrome, due to receive a stem cell transplant.

The CDR3 amino acid sequence is: CASSFGVPYNEQFF. The DNA reads TGTGCCAGCAGTTTCGGGGTGCCCTACAATGAGCAGTTCTTC. This chain joins TRBV27 to TRBJ2-1; a tentative D call is TRBD2 (5 bases match). V gives up 3 bases and J gives up 2 bases, and the segment between their germline ends measures 8 bases. From the germline V gene (reference sequence), CDR1 is MNHEY and CDR2 is SMNVEV. The CDR3 spans 14 residues, from the cysteine through the phenylalanine. Kept here is only the CDR3 DNA, which spans 42 bases and is read in frame from base 1.